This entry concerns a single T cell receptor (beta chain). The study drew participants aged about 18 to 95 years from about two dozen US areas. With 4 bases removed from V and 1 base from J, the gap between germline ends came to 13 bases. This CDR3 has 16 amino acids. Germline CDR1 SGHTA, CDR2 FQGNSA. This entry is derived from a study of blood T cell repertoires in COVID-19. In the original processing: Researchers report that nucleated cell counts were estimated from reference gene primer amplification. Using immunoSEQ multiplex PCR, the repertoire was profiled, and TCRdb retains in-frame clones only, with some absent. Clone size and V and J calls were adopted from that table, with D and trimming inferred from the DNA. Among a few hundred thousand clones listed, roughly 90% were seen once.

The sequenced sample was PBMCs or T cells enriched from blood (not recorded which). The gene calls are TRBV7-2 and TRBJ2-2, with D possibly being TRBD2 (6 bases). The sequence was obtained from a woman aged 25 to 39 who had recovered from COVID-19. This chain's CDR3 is CASSWVASENTGELFF. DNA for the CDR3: TGTGCCAGCAGCTGGGTCGCTAGCGAGAACACCGGGGAGCTGTTTTTT. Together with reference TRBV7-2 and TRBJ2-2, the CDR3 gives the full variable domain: GAGVSQSPSNKVTEKGKDVELRCDPISGHTALYWYRQSLGQGLEFLIYFQGNSAPDKSGLPSDRFSAERTGGSVSTLTIQRTQQEDSAVYLCASSWVASENTGELFFGEGSRLTVL.